The present entry profiles one T cell receptor beta chain with its context. Time point here: patch test 2, 6 weeks after DPC sensitization. Sample treatment: therapeutic diphenylcyclopropenone sensitization with weekly scalp DPC. The data belong to a study of human T cells and chemical hapten exposure. Each CDR3 protein is one row after TCRdb ran MiXCR on the RACE reads. Of 330,000 or so distinct CDR3 sequences listed, 6% to 7% are singletons. The CDR3 is made up of 14 amino acids. Deletions cut 1 base from V and 2 bases from J, with 7 bases between. CDR1 is SGHRS and CDR2 is YFSETQ in the germline V gene.

The chain has TRBV5-1 and TRBJ1-3; no clear D. This TCR was sampled from a woman aged 18-35 years with alopecia areata. Some clones in this sample may be carry-over from other donors' samples. The specimen comprised whole blood, sampled in connection with sensitization to the hapten diphenylcyclopropenone (DPC). The CDR3 sequence: CASSLTETGNTIYF. The CDR3 DNA is TGCGCCAGCAGCTTGACAGAGACTGGAAACACCATATATTTT.